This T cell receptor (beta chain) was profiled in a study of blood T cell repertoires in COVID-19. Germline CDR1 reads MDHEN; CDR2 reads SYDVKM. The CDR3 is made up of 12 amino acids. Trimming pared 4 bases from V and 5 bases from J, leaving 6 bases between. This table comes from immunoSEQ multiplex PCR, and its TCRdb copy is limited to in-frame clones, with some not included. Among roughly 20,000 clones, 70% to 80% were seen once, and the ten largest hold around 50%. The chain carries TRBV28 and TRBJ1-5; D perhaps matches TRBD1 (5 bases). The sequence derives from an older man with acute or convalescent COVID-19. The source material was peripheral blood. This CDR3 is CASSSQDQPQHF. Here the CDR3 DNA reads TGTGCCAGCAGTTCACAGGATCAGCCCCAGCATTTT.